The entry below gives a single TCR beta chain sequence along with its context. Data came from immunoSEQ multiplex PCR; TCRdb stores just in-frame clones and leaves some out. The repertoire includes 150,000 or so clones, 75% to 95% of them detected once, and about 2.5% sits in the top ten. CDR1 is MDHEN, CDR2 SYDVKM, per germline. Unmatched junction bases numbered 7, after V lost 6 bases and J lost 3 bases. The CDR3 spans 15 residues. This sample is drawn from a study of control samples from healthy donors and cancer patients. The chain employs TRBV28 and TRBJ1-5; 8 bases agree with TRBD1. This clonotype was obtained from a middle-aged man in good health. Sequences were obtained from blood. CDR3 in amino acids: CASRKDREINQPQHF. The CDR3 DNA is TGTGCCAGCAGAAAGGACAGGGAAATCAATCAGCCCCAGCATTTT.